These 15 T cell receptor beta chains came from one sample sequenced in a study of blood T cell repertoires in COVID-19 (dated by TCRdb to about 2020). The library was built by means of the immunoSEQ multiplex PCR assay. What TCRdb holds here is the immuneACCESS table cut down to in-frame rearrangements. Part of the clones is not present; checked against another copy, under half of the missing clones reflect an unresolved V gene, and the others are unexplained. This sample is represented by tens of thousands of clones; 75% to 95% of them were singletons. The ten largest clones capture about 2.9% of the sample. The sequencing sample was made of peripheral blood. The source is a woman aged 70-85 years with active COVID-19.

This clone is classed as large (0.1 to 1%). The chain carries TRBV12-3 or TRBV12-4 and TRBJ1-2, with a possible D match to TRBD1 (6 bases). Between the trimmed V and J ends, which lost 5 bases and 8 bases, there was a span of 9 bases. The CDR3 loop spans 11 amino acids. This CDR3 is CASSPGTGYTF. CDR3 nucleotide sequence: TGTGCCAGCAGTCCTGGGACAGGCTACACCTTC.

The chain joins TRBV5-8 to TRBJ2-7, with TRBD2 identical over 8 bases. Germline V lookup: CDR1 SGHTS, CDR2 YDEGEE. J lost 5 bases, V lost 4 bases, and 11 bases had no gene match. The CDR3 consists of 15 residues. CDR3 sequence reads: CASSTGGGRTNEQYF. CDR3 bases: TGTGCCAGCAGCACGGGGGGCGGGAGGACGAACGAGCAGTACTTC.

The V call is TRBV10-3, the J call TRBJ2-7; TRBD1 matches 10 bases. The CDR3 length is 13 residues. Per the germline V gene, CDR1 is ENHRY and CDR2 is SYGVKD. V lost 10 bases, J lost 5 bases, and 8 bases stayed unmatched. The CDR3 loop is CATRGTGVDEQYF. CDR3 nucleotide sequence: TGTGCCACCCGGGGGACAGGGGTTGACGAGCAGTACTTC.

V and J are TRBV7-2 and TRBJ1-2; the match to TRBD1 covers 8 bases. CDR1 is SGHTA and CDR2 is FQGNSA in the germline V gene. Trimming removed 4 bases from V and 8 bases from J; junction bases left unmatched: 6. The CDR3 extends over 13 amino acids. CDR3 bases: TGTGCCAGCAGCTCCGGACAGGGTGGGGGCTACACCTTC. Amino acids: CASSSGQGGGYTF.

The CDR3 nucleotides read TGTGCCAGTAGTATGGGACTAGCGGGGGGGCTCACCTACAATGAGCAGTTCTTC. It translates to CASSMGLAGGLTYNEQFF. The rearrangement joins TRBV19 to TRBJ2-1; TRBD2 agrees at 16 bases. With 3 bases clipped from V and 2 bases from J, the junction kept 4 bases outside the gene matches. The CDR3 is 18 residues long. CDR1 and CDR2 from the germline V gene are LNHDA and SQIVND (reference sequence).

V usage is TRBV3-1 (or the pseudogene TRBV3-2) and J usage is TRBJ1-2, with 7 nucleotides matching TRBD1. The germline V gene has CDR1 LGHDT and CDR2 YNNKEL (reference sequence). With 4 bases clipped from V and 3 bases from J, the junction kept 5 bases outside the gene matches. The CDR3 sequence is 14 residues long. The CDR3 is CASSRRQGDYGYTF. The CDR3 DNA sequence: TGTGCCAGCAGCCGACGACAGGGCGACTATGGCTACACCTTC.

The genes are TRBV11-2 and TRBJ2-1; 9 nucleotides match TRBD1. The CDR3 is made up of 13 amino acids. With 5 bases clipped from V and 8 bases from J, the junction kept 4 bases outside the gene matches. CDR1 and CDR2 (germline): SGHAT, FQNNGV. CDR3 protein: CASSHRGLDEQFF. The CDR3 nucleotides are TGTGCCAGCAGCCACAGGGGGCTCGATGAGCAGTTCTTC. The full variable domain, rest sourced from reference TRBV11-2 and TRBJ2-1, is EAGVAQSPRYKIIEKRQSVAFWCNPISGHATLYWYQQILGQGPKLLIQFQNNGVVDDSQLPKDRFSAERLKGVDSTLKIQPAKLEDSAVYLCASSHRGLDEQFFGPGTRLTVL.

V gene TRBV23-1 combines with J gene TRBJ2-2; 13 positions match TRBD2. TRBV23-1 is assigned to the ORF class and has an uncertain function. After removal of 9 bases from V and 1 base from J, the junction contained 8 bases not matched to a gene. This CDR3 comprises 17 residues. The CDR3 spells CARLAGGNPRNTGELFF. CDR3 DNA: TGCGCCAGACTAGCGGGAGGGAACCCGAGGAACACCGGGGAGCTGTTTTTT.

The chain is built from TRBV7-9 and TRBJ1-3; 9 bases are shared with TRBD1. There are 16 residues in the CDR3. The germline V gene encodes CDR1 SEHNR and CDR2 FQNEAQ (reference sequence). V trimming: 4 bases; J trimming: 2 bases; junction bases outside the gene matches: 6. CDR3 coding DNA: TGTGCCAGCAGCTGGACGGGACAGGGTGCTGGAAACACCATATATTTT. Encoded protein: CASSWTGQGAGNTIYF.

This chain joins TRBV28 and TRBJ1-1; D unresolved. The V gene's germline CDR1 is MDHEN and CDR2 SYDVKM. The CDR3 has 13 amino acids. Trimming removed 7 bases from V and 0 bases from J, with 9 bases in between. The CDR3 nucleotides are TGTGCCAGCAAAATTGAGATGAACACTGAAGCTTTCTTT. It codes for CASKIEMNTEAFF.

V is TRBV7-8 and J is TRBJ1-2, with D unresolved. CDR3 length: 12 residues. The germline V and J ends were trimmed by 8 bases and 8 bases, with 15 bases remaining between them. The germline CDR1 and CDR2 sequences are SGHVS and FQNEAQ. The DNA of the CDR3 is TGTGCCAGCGGCGGTTCGGGGAGGGGCTACACCTTC. This sequence encodes CASGGSGRGYTF.

This chain joins TRBV7-9 and TRBJ1-1, with a tentative D call TRBD1 (6 bases). The CDR3 sequence is 15 residues long. From germline, CDR1 is SEHNR and CDR2 FQNEAQ (reference sequence). The germline V and J ends were trimmed by 4 bases and 5 bases, with 17 bases remaining between them. The CDR3 coding sequence is TGTGCCAGCAGCTCCTCAGGGGAGGGCTATACTGAAGCTTTCTTT. It is translated as CASSSSGEGYTEAFF. The variable domain in full, with the rest retrieved from reference TRBV7-9 and TRBJ1-1, is DTGVSQNPRHKITKRGQNVTFRCDPISEHNRLYWYRQTLGQGPEFLTYFQNEAQLEKSRLLSDRFSAERPKGSFSTLEIQRTEQGDSAMYLCASSSSGEGYTEAFFGQGTRLTVV.

CDR3 residues: CATSRDSRTGYGYTF. DNA of the CDR3: TGTGCCACCAGCAGAGATAGTAGGACAGGCTATGGCTACACCTTC. This chain connects TRBV15 to TRBJ1-2, with 7 bases that match TRBD1. This CDR3 region has 15 residues. Per germline, CDR1 LNHNV and CDR2 YYDKDF (reference sequence). V was clipped by 0 bases and J by 4 bases; unmatched bases: 5.

V gene TRBV28 combines with J gene TRBJ1-6; TRBD1 agrees at 10 bases. V lost 6 bases and J lost 6; bases outside the gene matches: 8. This CDR3 region has 16 residues. Germline CDR1 MDHEN, CDR2 SYDVKM. The CDR3 is CASSPDRGRFNSPLHF. The CDR3 nucleotides are TGTGCCAGCAGCCCAGACAGGGGGCGATTTAATTCACCCCTCCACTTT.

V and J are TRBV28 and TRBJ2-7; D possibly corresponds to TRBD2 (6 bases). The V gene lost 3 bases and the J gene lost 3 bases, with 15 bases spanning the gap. The CDR3 contains 15 residues. Germline lookup yields CDR1 MDHEN and CDR2 SYDVKM. Here the CDR3 reads CASSLWSGPDYEQYF. CDR3 sequence (DNA): TGTGCCAGCAGTTTGTGGAGCGGGCCGGACTACGAGCAGTACTTC.